The entry that follows covers one TCR beta chain sequence. Antigen unknown. Sequencing used immunoSEQ multiplex PCR; TCRdb keeps in-frame clones, though not all of them. This table has 95,000 to 100,000 clones, around 94% appearing once. These data come from a study of T cell responses to AZD1222 COVID-19 vaccine. General study findings and limits: The study found vaccine-associated CD4 TCRs spanning spike, dominant at 160-218 and 743-854. Vaccination with two AZD1222 doses was followed by a rise in Spike-specific TCR breadth and depth. Donors were mostly white British, more females; clonal diversity possibly underestimated. Repertoire sampling happened only post peak T cell response.

The V gene's germline CDR1 is SNHLY and CDR2 FYNNEI. The CDR3 consists of 15 residues. The junction had 13 bases not matched to a gene; V was cut back by 7 bases and J by 4 bases. The TCR comes from an adult in good health. The chain employs TRBV2 and TRBJ2-7; TRBD1 matches 7 bases. Specimen: peripheral blood, collected on day 0 of AZD1222 vaccination. In DNA form, the CDR3 reads TGTGCCAGCACCCTCGAGGGGGACAGATCATACGAGCAGTACTTC. This encodes CASTLEGDRSYEQYF.